These 14 T cell receptor beta chains were sequenced from one sample in a study of response to subunit inactivated influenza vaccine. TCRdb reprocessed the RT-PCR reads with MiXCR, giving one entry per CDR3 protein. This repertoire shows approximately 530,000 distinct CDR3 sequences, 10% to 15% found once; its top ten account for roughly 13%. Sample: PBMCs from blood, taken 45 days after vaccination. These receptors were obtained from a man between 50 and 59 years old who received an inactivated influenza vaccine.

A few counts support this clonotype. The chain uses TRBV15 and TRBJ2-1, with D maybe TRBD1 (5 bases). Trimming removed 1 base at V and 10 bases at J, with 20 bases between. The CDR3 is 16 amino acids. The germline V gene encodes CDR1 LNHNV and CDR2 YYDKDF (reference sequence). The DNA of the CDR3 is TGTGCCACCAGCAGAGTATCAGACAGACGAATAGGGGAGCAGTTCTTC. Its protein product is CATSRVSDRRIGEQFF.

The genes are TRBV3-1 and TRBJ2-3; TRBD1 might be the D (5 bases). CDR3 size: 15 residues. V was clipped by 2 bases and J by 4 bases, with 13 bases between them. The germline V gene encodes CDR1 LGHDT and CDR2 YNNKEL (reference sequence). Here the CDR3 DNA reads TGTGCCAGCAGCCAATCGACAGTTTCCTCAGATACGCAGTATTTT. Translation gives CASSQSTVSSDTQYF.

This clonotype was counted only a few times. The rearrangement uses TRBV15 and TRBJ1-1, with 8 nucleotides matching TRBD1. Germline CDR1 LNHNV, CDR2 YYDKDF (reference sequence). With V trimmed by 2 bases and J by 0 bases, 11 bases remained unmatched. The CDR3 length is 18 residues. CDR3: CATSRPGQGSWMNTEAFF. In DNA, the CDR3 is TGTGCCACCAGCAGACCAGGACAGGGCAGCTGGATGAACACTGAAGCTTTCTTT.

The rearrangement links TRBV15 to TRBJ2-7, with 10 bases lining up with TRBD2. Germline V gene sequence: CDR1 LNHNV, CDR2 YYDKDF (reference sequence). The CDR3 runs 17 residues. With V trimmed by 1 base and J by 4 bases, 10 bases remained unmatched. The CDR3 bases are TGTGCCACCAGCAGAGCTGCCTTAGCGGGGGGATCTTACGAGCAGTACTTC. Translation: CATSRAALAGGSYEQYF.

There are a few counts of this clonotype. CDR3: CSASSLGGPQETQYF. In DNA form, the CDR3 reads TGCAGTGCTAGTTCGCTGGGGGGCCCCCAAGAGACCCAGTACTTC. The chain couples TRBV20-1 to TRBJ2-5, with D perhaps matching TRBD1 or TRBD2 (6 bases each). V lost 3 bases, J lost 1 base, and 15 bases lay in between. Germline V gene sequence: CDR1 DFQATT, CDR2 SNEGSKA (reference sequence). This CDR3 has 15 residues.

The gene calls are TRBV6-2 or TRBV6-3 and TRBJ2-1; either TRBD1 or TRBD2 may supply D (5 bases each). CDR3 length: 16 amino acids. Germline V lookup: CDR1 MNHEY, CDR2 SVGEGT. V dropped 6 bases and J dropped 8 bases, with 23 bases sitting between them. In DNA, the CDR3 is TGTGCCAGCAGGTTCCCAGGTTGGGGGATTGGCGATGAGCAGTTCTTC. Residues: CASRFPGWGIGDEQFF.

This clonotype was observed at least ten times. The chain carries TRBV12-3 or TRBV12-4 and TRBJ2-2; 8 bases fit TRBD2. CDR3 length: 14 residues. Trimming at V came to 9 bases and at J to 0 bases, leaving 3 bases not matched to a gene. The CDR3 nucleotides read TGTGCCAGTAGCGGGGAACCGAACACCGGGGAGCTGTTTTTT. Protein sequence: CASSGEPNTGELFF.

The chain combines TRBV20-1 with TRBJ2-5, with D uncertain. The V gene's germline CDR1 is DFQATT and CDR2 SNEGSKA (reference sequence). Trimming removed 5 bases at V and 11 bases at J, with 12 bases between. CDR3 length equals 10 residues. The CDR3 region has the DNA TGCAGTGCTGTCTCCGAGGCTCAGTACTTC. Protein sequence: CSAVSEAQYF.

The chain has TRBV6-2 or TRBV6-3 and TRBJ2-1, with D unclear. The CDR3 runs 15 residues. The germline gives CDR1 MNHEY, CDR2 SVGEGT. Trimming pared 4 bases from V and 7 bases from J, leaving 17 bases between. The CDR3 region is CASSSRAVRLNEQFF. The DNA of the CDR3 is TGTGCCAGCAGTTCCCGGGCCGTTCGTTTAAATGAGCAGTTCTTC.

At least ten counts were recorded for this clonotype. The genes are TRBV12-3 or TRBV12-4 and TRBJ2-3; TRBD2 might be the D (6 bases). The CDR3 has 16 amino acids. V lost 3 bases, J lost 0 bases, and 13 bases lay in between. The CDR3 reads CASSFATGTSTDTQYF. The CDR3 coding sequence is TGTGCCAGCAGTTTTGCGACCGGGACTAGCACAGATACGCAGTATTTT.

This clonotype was seen only a few times. This chain uses TRBV7-2 with TRBJ2-3; TRBD2 aligns across 8 bases. V lost 5 bases, J lost 4 bases, and 8 bases stayed unmatched. Germline-derived CDR1 and CDR2 are SGHTA and FQGNSA. This CDR3 has 15 residues. DNA of the CDR3: TGTGCCAGCAGCCGTAGCGGGGTGTCTGCAGATACGCAGTATTTT. As protein: CASSRSGVSADTQYF.

This clonotype was found a few times. The V and J genes are TRBV5-1 and TRBJ1-6; D is possibly TRBD1 (6 bases). The CDR3 is 15 residues long. CDR1 and CDR2 from the germline V gene are SGHRS and YFSETQ. The V end was cut by 0 bases, the J end by 9 bases, with 13 bases between. The CDR3 loop is CASSLAGTGRSPLHF. The CDR3 nucleotides are TGCGCCAGCAGCTTGGCAGGAACAGGGCGTTCACCCCTCCACTTT. Full variable domain (rest looked up from reference TRBV5-1 and TRBJ1-6): KAGVTQTPRYLIKTRGQQVTLSCSPISGHRSVSWYQQTPGQGLQFLFEYFSETQRNKGNFPGRFSGRQFSNSRSEMNVSTLELGDSALYLCASSLAGTGRSPLHFGNGTRLTVT.

V usage is TRBV9 and J usage is TRBJ1-4, with D unresolved. The CDR3 covers 16 residues. The V and J ends lost 3 bases and 6 bases respectively, with 18 bases between them. The V gene's germline CDR1 is SGDLS and CDR2 YYNGEE. This chain's CDR3 is CASSAGETVYDEKLFF. CDR3 in DNA: TGTGCCAGCAGCGCAGGAGAGACGGTTTACGATGAAAAACTGTTTTTT.

The gene calls are TRBV20-1 and TRBJ2-2, with 8 bases that match TRBD1. Germline assignment: CDR1 DFQATT and CDR2 SNEGSKA (reference sequence). Unmatched junction bases numbered 7, after V lost 0 bases and J lost 4 bases. The CDR3 runs to 16 residues. The CDR3 DNA follows: TGCAGTGCTAGAGACCTTGGACAGGGTGCCACCGGGGAGCTGTTTTTT. Translation gives CSARDLGQGATGELFF.